A selection of T cell receptor beta chains follows, all from one sample in a study of control samples from healthy donors and cancer patients. The table came from immunoSEQ multiplex PCR; TCRdb's copy has only in-frame clones and leaves some out. This repertoire shows around 230,000 clones, 90% to 95% found once; its top ten account for approximately 1.5%. Sequencing input: blood. These receptors all stem from a man aged 50-60 years in good health. CDR3s include the opening cysteine and the closing phenylalanine or tryptophan. D genes are given only for firm matches. Part of the rows lack a size; the others show once, few, many or a class for expanded clones.

J: TRBJ2-1; V: TRBV5-1; size: NA; D: TRBD1; DNA: TGCGCCAGCAGCGTACAGGGGTTTGAGCAGTTCTTC; CDR3: CASSVQGFEQFF
J: TRBJ2-7; V: TRBV2; size: once; D: TRBD1; DNA: TGTGCCAGCCTAGGACAGGGGGCTCACGAGCAGTACTTC; CDR3: CASLGQGAHEQYF
J: TRBJ1-5; V: TRBV23-1; size: NA; D: NA; DNA: TGCGCCAGCAGTCATCCCGGACAGCCCTATAGCAATCAGCCCCAGCATTTT; CDR3: CASSHPGQPYSNQPQHF
J: TRBJ1-3; V: TRBV10-3; size: NA; D: NA; DNA: TGTGCCATCAGTGAGGGCCCCAATGGAGGAAACACCATATATTTT; CDR3: CAISEGPNGGNTIYF
J: TRBJ2-1; V: TRBV24-1; size: NA; D: NA; DNA: TGTGCCGCCCAGGACAGTTCCTACAATGAGCAGTTCTTC; CDR3: CAAQDSSYNEQFF
J: TRBJ1-2; V: TRBV27; size: NA; D: TRBD1; DNA: TGTGCCAGCCGATCACTTTGGGCAGGGGGCTATGGCTACACCTTC; CDR3: CASRSLWAGGYGYTF
J: TRBJ1-5; V: TRBV30; size: NA; D: NA; DNA: TGTGCCTGGAGTGTCCCTTACCGGACTGATTCCAATCAGCCCCAGCATTTT; CDR3: CAWSVPYRTDSNQPQHF
J: TRBJ1-4; V: TRBV5-1; size: NA; D: NA; DNA: TGCGCCAGCAGCTTGGAAGAGGCTAATGAAAAACTGTTTTTT; CDR3: CASSLEEANEKLFF
J: TRBJ2-3; V: TRBV28; size: NA; D: NA; DNA: TGTGCCAGCAGGGGCCCCGACAGCGCTAGCACAGATACGCAGTATTTT; CDR3: CASRGPDSASTDTQYF
J: TRBJ1-1; V: TRBV7-2; size: NA; D: TRBD1; DNA: TGTGCCAGCAGCTCGTGGACAGGGTTAAGGACTGAAGCTTTCTTT; CDR3: CASSSWTGLRTEAFF
J: TRBJ1-5; V: TRBV3-1/TRBV3-2; size: NA; D: TRBD1; DNA: TGTGCCAGCAGCCAAGGCCGCGGACAGGGAAGCAATCAGCCCCAGCATTTT; CDR3: CASSQGRGQGSNQPQHF
J: TRBJ1-1; V: TRBV11-3; size: NA; D: TRBD1; DNA: TGTGCCAGCAGCCCAGGGACAGGGGAACATCAAGCTTTCTTT; CDR3: CASSPGTGEHQAFF
J: TRBJ1-4; V: TRBV19; size: NA; D: NA; DNA: TGTGCCAGTAACCCCGGAGCCCCCCGCGGGGAAAAACTGTTTTTT; CDR3: CASNPGAPRGEKLFF
J: TRBJ2-7; V: TRBV7-2; size: NA; D: NA; DNA: TGTGCCAGCAGCCTCGGGCTGGTGAGGGAGCAGTACTTC; CDR3: CASSLGLVREQYF
J: TRBJ1-1; V: TRBV29-1; size: NA; D: NA; DNA: TGCAGCGTCCAAGTCACTGAAGCTTTCTTT; CDR3: CSVQVTEAFF
J: TRBJ1-1; V: TRBV11-2; size: NA; D: NA; DNA: TGTGCCAGCAGCTTGGCTCTTTGGGACACTGAAGCTTTCTTT; CDR3: CASSLALWDTEAFF
J: TRBJ1-3; V: TRBV18; size: NA; D: NA; DNA: TGTGCCAGCTCAGGGGATCTAGCTGGAAACACCATATATTTT; CDR3: CASSGDLAGNTIYF
J: TRBJ1-4; V: TRBV10-3; size: once; D: NA; DNA: TGTGCCACCGGCGGGGGGGCCAATGAAAAACTGTTTTTT; CDR3: CATGGGANEKLFF
J: TRBJ1-2; V: TRBV3-1/TRBV3-2; size: NA; D: NA; DNA: TGTGCCAGCAGCCAACAGGGTGGCGGTGGCTACACCTTC; CDR3: CASSQQGGGGYTF
J: TRBJ1-1; V: TRBV6-5; size: few; D: TRBD1; DNA: TGTGCCAGCAGTTACTCGGACAGGGGTAGGACTGAAGCTTTCTTT; CDR3: CASSYSDRGRTEAFF
J: TRBJ1-1; V: TRBV6-6; size: NA; D: NA; DNA: TGTGCCAGCAGTTACTCCGGTGGTGAAGCTTTCTTT; CDR3: CASSYSGGEAFF
J: TRBJ1-5; V: TRBV28; size: NA; D: NA; DNA: TGTGCCAGCAGCCCTGGACCCGGGAATCAGCCCCAGCATTTT; CDR3: CASSPGPGNQPQHF
J: TRBJ1-6; V: TRBV6-1; size: NA; D: NA; DNA: TGTGCCAGCAGTGGCTTCGGGGGGCGCAATAATTCACCCCTCCACTTT; CDR3: CASSGFGGRNNSPLHF
J: TRBJ1-2; V: TRBV9; size: NA; D: NA; DNA: TGTGCCAGCAGCGCCCCGGACGGCGCCGGAAGGGGCTATGGCTACACCTTC; CDR3: CASSAPDGAGRGYGYTF
J: TRBJ1-1; V: TRBV6-5; size: NA; D: NA; DNA: TGTGCCAGCAGCTATTCCAGGGGTTCGAGTGAAGCTTTCTTT; CDR3: CASSYSRGSSEAFF
J: TRBJ1-2; V: TRBV5-6; size: NA; D: NA; DNA: TGTGCCAGCAGCCCGGCCATGGCAGGGGAGGGCGGCTACACCTTC; CDR3: CASSPAMAGEGGYTF
J: TRBJ2-1; V: TRBV29-1; size: NA; D: NA; DNA: TGCAGCGTAGTACAGGGAACAGTGGGCAATGAGCAGTTCTTC; CDR3: CSVVQGTVGNEQFF
J: TRBJ1-3; V: TRBV19; size: NA; D: NA; DNA: TGTGCCAGTAGTATCGGGGGAACTGGAAACACCATATATTTT; CDR3: CASSIGGTGNTIYF